The 29 T cell receptor beta chains below were found in one sample sequenced in a study of CD8 T cells in ankylosing spondylitis. MiXCR was run by TCRdb on the 5' RACE reads, yielding one entry per CDR3 protein. This table holds a few hundred thousand distinct CDR3 sequences, approximately 11% found once. Sequencing was performed on blood, either unsorted or a sorted T cell fraction (not recorded which). These receptors were collected from a male donor with ankylosing spondylitis or in good health (not recorded which).

This clonotype was seen ten or more times. The chain is built from TRBV27 and TRBJ2-7, with TRBD2 matching over 8 bases. The junction had 15 bases not matched to a gene; V was cut back by 5 bases and J by 0 bases. Germline V CDR1 and CDR2: MNHEY, SMNVEV (reference sequence). CDR3 length: 18 amino acids. The CDR3 spells CASSPPADERGLSYEQYF. CDR3 sequence (DNA): TGTGCCAGCAGTCCCCCGGCAGACGAGCGGGGGCTCTCCTACGAGCAGTACTTC.

This clonotype was seen repeatedly, ten times or more. The genes are TRBV20-1 and TRBJ2-7; tentatively, D is TRBD2 (6 bases). The V and J ends lost 1 base and 3 bases respectively, with 10 bases between them. The CDR3 extends over 13 amino acids. Germline CDR1 and CDR2: DFQATT and SNEGSKA (reference sequence). CDR3 in amino acids: CSARGQGLYEQYF. Written as DNA, the CDR3 is TGCAGTGCTAGAGGGCAGGGACTCTACGAGCAGTACTTC.

This clonotype was seen repeatedly, ten times or more. The chain recombines TRBV20-1 with TRBJ1-6, with 9 bases that match TRBD1. CDR3 size: 14 residues. The germline V gene encodes CDR1 DFQATT and CDR2 SNEGSKA (reference sequence). The V gene end was trimmed by 6 bases and the J gene end by 5 bases; junction bases not matched to a gene: 5. CDR3 bases: TGCAGTGCAACCCGGGACAGGGATAATTCACCCCTCCACTTT. Encoded protein: CSATRDRDNSPLHF.

There are many counts of this clonotype. The V and J genes are TRBV5-1 and TRBJ2-3; 8 nucleotides line up with TRBD1. Germline loops: CDR1 SGHRS, CDR2 YFSETQ. The CDR3 is 12 residues long. V lost 4 bases and J lost 9; bases outside the gene matches: 4. CDR3 nucleotide sequence: TGCGCCAGCAGCGCGGACAGGGTGACGCAGTATTTT. It is translated as CASSADRVTQYF.

This clonotype was counted a few times. The V gene is TRBV2, the J gene TRBJ1-4, with 8 bases lining up with TRBD1. V shed 8 bases, J shed 8 bases, and the junction held 10 bases outside the gene matches. The CDR3 length is 14 residues. Germline CDR1 reads SNHLY; CDR2 reads FYNNEI. In nucleotides, the CDR3 is TGTGCCAGCCGTCCCCGGACAGGGCTCGAAAAACTGTTTTTT. Translating gives CASRPRTGLEKLFF.

In its sample, this clonotype was seen a few times. The chain joins TRBV7-2 to TRBJ2-1; either TRBD1 or TRBD2 may supply D (5 bases each). CDR3 size: 16 residues. Trimming cost V 5 bases and J 2 bases, with 16 bases left between them. Per the germline V gene, CDR1 is SGHTA and CDR2 is FQGNSA. This CDR3 is CASSAPPGRPYNEQFF. The DNA for the CDR3 is TGTGCCAGCAGCGCACCTCCGGGACGCCCCTACAATGAGCAGTTCTTC.

CDR3 sequence reads: CASSLVASRLTETQYF. CDR3 DNA sequence: TGTGCCAGCAGCTTAGTGGCGTCCAGACTCACCGAGACCCAGTACTTC. The chain links TRBV7-2 to TRBJ2-5; no firm D call. V lost 1 base and J 5 bases, leaving 17 bases between the germline ends. This CDR3 comprises 16 residues. CDR1 and CDR2 (germline): SGHTA, FQGNSA.

This clonotype was found many times. V is TRBV7-8 and J is TRBJ1-1, with D possibly matching TRBD1 (6 bases). This CDR3 has 13 residues. Germline CDR1 reads SGHVS; CDR2 reads FQNEAQ. Trimming pared 3 bases from V and 7 bases from J, leaving 12 bases between. The CDR3 sequence: CASSLDRELEAFF. The CDR3 DNA is TGTGCCAGCAGCTTGGACAGAGAACTTGAAGCTTTCTTT.

CDR3 nucleotide sequence: TGTGCCTGGACTAGCGGAAGCACAGATACGCAGTATTTT. Amino acid sequence: CAWTSGSTDTQYF. This sequence joins TRBV30 and TRBJ2-3; 7 bases fit TRBD2. The length of the CDR3 is 13 residues. V gave up 4 bases and J gave up 0 bases; unmatched junction bases: 1. Germline V gene lookup returns CDR1 GTSNPN and CDR2 SVGIG (reference sequence). Supplemented by reference TRBV30 and TRBJ2-3, the full variable domain reads SQTIHQWPATLVQPVGSPLSLECTVEGTSNPNLYWYRQAAGRGLQLLFYSVGIGQISSEVPQNLSASRPQDRQFILSSKKLLLSDSGFYLCAWTSGSTDTQYFGPGTRLTVL.

This clonotype was seen many times. The J gene is TRBJ1-2, the V gene TRBV5-1, with TRBD1 identical over 7 bases. Looked up from germline, CDR1 is SGHRS and CDR2 is YFSETQ. The CDR3 has 13 residues. V trimming: 3 bases; J trimming: 3 bases; junction bases outside the gene matches: 2. CDR3 loop: CASSSGTDYGYTF. The CDR3, as DNA: TGCGCCAGCAGCTCCGGGACAGACTATGGCTACACCTTC.

This clonotype was picked up many times. The V gene is TRBV12-3 or TRBV12-4, the J gene TRBJ2-3; 12 bases agree with TRBD2. J was trimmed by 0 bases and V by 3 bases; bases with no gene match: 7. The length of the CDR3 is 18 residues. The CDR3 loop reads CASSFQSSGGASTDTQYF. CDR3 nucleotide sequence: TGTGCCAGCAGTTTCCAATCTAGCGGGGGGGCTAGCACAGATACGCAGTATTTT.

In its sample, this clonotype was seen many times. The V and J genes are TRBV11-2 and TRBJ2-3, with 8 bases matching TRBD2. V lost 6 bases to trimming and J lost 4 bases; unmatched junction nucleotides: 18. This CDR3 has 18 amino acids. The germline V gene encodes CDR1 SGHAT and CDR2 FQNNGV. In DNA form, the CDR3 reads TGTGCCAGCAGTCGGACTGGGGCGGGAGGAGGTGTCCCAGATACGCAGTATTTT. Amino acids: CASSRTGAGGGVPDTQYF.

This clonotype was counted at least ten times. The chain joins TRBV3-1 to TRBJ2-7, with TRBD2 matching over 7 bases. With 0 bases clipped from V and 0 bases from J, the junction kept 5 bases outside the gene matches. This CDR3 contains 16 residues. Germline CDR1 LGHDT, CDR2 YNNKEL (reference sequence). The CDR3 protein is CASSQDPGGLSYEQYF. In nucleotides, the CDR3 is TGTGCCAGCAGCCAAGACCCGGGAGGCCTCTCCTACGAGCAGTACTTC.

This clonotype has a handful of counts. This chain connects TRBV5-1 to TRBJ2-2; either TRBD1 or TRBD2 may supply D (5 bases each). Germline V gives CDR1 SGHRS, CDR2 YFSETQ. The V gene lost 0 bases and the J gene lost 0 bases, with 9 bases spanning the gap. The CDR3 sequence is 16 residues long. The CDR3 spells CASSLEGTSNTGELFF. CDR3 DNA: TGCGCCAGCAGCTTGGAGGGGACCTCGAACACCGGGGAGCTGTTTTTT.

This clonotype has at least ten counts. The rearrangement links TRBV29-1 to TRBJ1-6; 9 nucleotides agree with TRBD1. CDR1 SQVTM and CDR2 ANQGSEA come from the germline V gene. The CDR3 contains 13 residues. Trimming cost V 6 bases and J 9 bases; bases outside gene matches: 6. CDR3 region: CSVRDRDSSPLHF. The CDR3 nucleotides read TGCAGCGTCCGGGACAGGGATAGTTCACCCCTCCACTTT.

The chain has TRBV5-5 and TRBJ1-2, with a tentative D call TRBD1 (5 bases). The V gene's germline CDR1 is SGHKS and CDR2 YYEKEE (reference sequence). The CDR3 extends over 15 amino acids. V lost 4 bases and J lost 7, with 20 bases in between. CDR3 sequence reads: CASSPMTHGACGYTF. DNA for the CDR3: TGTGCCAGCAGCCCCATGACACATGGGGCTTGTGGCTACACCTTC.

This clonotype has at least ten counts. V gene TRBV5-1 combines with J gene TRBJ2-5; the D gene is possibly TRBD2 (5 bases). Germline CDR1 is SGHRS and CDR2 is YFSETQ. Trimming pared 4 bases from V and 4 bases from J, leaving 14 bases between. The CDR3 is 14 residues long. CDR3 loop: CASSVTNPRETQYF. CDR3 nucleotide sequence: TGCGCCAGCAGCGTGACTAACCCCCGAGAGACCCAGTACTTC.

This clonotype has only a few counts. The rearrangement links TRBV5-1 to TRBJ2-2; 10 bases fit TRBD1. Germline V gene lookup returns CDR1 SGHRS and CDR2 YFSETQ. The junction had 4 bases not matched to a gene; V was cut back by 2 bases and J by 0 bases. This CDR3 has 17 amino acids. The CDR3 spells CASSFRQGASNTGELFF. The CDR3 DNA reads TGCGCCAGCAGCTTTCGACAGGGGGCCTCGAACACCGGGGAGCTGTTTTTT.

In DNA form, the CDR3 reads TGTGCCAGCAGCTTACTCGCCCCTAATTCACCCCTCCACTTT. Translation: CASSLLAPNSPLHF. This sequence joins TRBV7-3 and TRBJ1-6; D gene uncertain. CDR1 is SGHTA, CDR2 FQGTGA, per germline. Trimming removed 2 bases at V and 6 bases at J, with 8 bases between. The CDR3 has 14 amino acids.

This clonotype was detected ten times or more. The chain links TRBV7-8 to TRBJ2-1; TRBD2 matches 10 bases. This CDR3 has 16 amino acids. Germline V gene data show CDR1 as SGHVS and CDR2 as FQNEAQ. Unmatched junction bases numbered 1, after V lost 2 bases and J lost 0 bases. CDR3 protein: CASSLPSGGSYNEQFF. DNA of the CDR3: TGTGCCAGCAGCTTACCTAGCGGGGGCTCCTACAATGAGCAGTTCTTC.

This clonotype was found many times. The J gene is TRBJ1-1, the V gene TRBV10-3; D possibly corresponds to TRBD1 (5 bases). The V gene's germline CDR1 is ENHRY and CDR2 SYGVKD. The CDR3 runs to 13 residues. The V and J ends lost 7 bases and 0 bases respectively, with 9 bases between them. For the CDR3, the DNA is TGTGCCATCAATCAGGGAATGAACACTGAAGCTTTCTTT. This encodes CAINQGMNTEAFF.

J is TRBJ1-1 and V is TRBV28; unclear D gene. The CDR3 runs to 14 residues. Germline loops: CDR1 MDHEN, CDR2 SYDVKM. The V gene lost 6 bases and the J gene lost 5 bases, with 16 bases spanning the gap. CDR3 in DNA: TGTGCCAGCAGGTCGCCCTACCGAGGGACTGAAGCTTTCTTT. It codes for CASRSPYRGTEAFF.

This chain links TRBV7-8 with TRBJ2-6; the D gene is possibly TRBD2 (6 bases). V lost 5 bases, J lost 0 bases, and 20 bases lay in between. Germline values: CDR1 SGHVS, CDR2 FQNEAQ. This CDR3 is built from 19 residues. CDR3 sequence (DNA): TGTGCCAGCAGCCCCGGTCCAGGCGGGACCATCTCTGGGGCCAACGTCCTGACTTTC. Its protein is CASSPGPGGTISGANVLTF.

The table lists this clonotype with a few counts. J is TRBJ2-1 and V is TRBV14; 7 bases are a match to TRBD2. Germline V gives CDR1 SGHDN, CDR2 FVKESK. The CDR3 is 17 residues long. V lost 4 bases, J lost 6 bases, and 15 bases stayed unmatched. CDR3 sequence: CASSPWGGVGHANEQFF. The CDR3 bases are TGTGCCAGCAGCCCTTGGGGGGGAGTGGGCCATGCCAATGAGCAGTTCTTC.

In this sample, this clonotype turned up many times. The chain links TRBV15 to TRBJ1-1; 10 nucleotides agree with TRBD1. Germline V gene data show CDR1 as LNHNV and CDR2 as YYDKDF (reference sequence). The length of the CDR3 is 15 residues. The ends lost 4 bases at V and 2 bases at J; junction bases unmatched: 4. The CDR3 DNA reads TGTGCCACCAGCATTGACAGGGGGCGAAACACTGAAGCTTTCTTT. Residues: CATSIDRGRNTEAFF.

This clonotype was observed many times. The J gene is TRBJ2-3, the V gene TRBV28; 10 bases are a match to TRBD2. The CDR3 runs 20 residues. Germline V CDR1 and CDR2: MDHEN, SYDVKM. V gave up 3 bases and J gave up 0 bases; unmatched junction bases: 15. CDR3 sequence reads: CASSFIPKLAGRTSTDTQYF. CDR3 in DNA: TGTGCCAGCAGTTTCATTCCCAAACTAGCGGGGAGAACTAGCACAGATACGCAGTATTTT.

This clonotype appeared many times. The chain links TRBV29-1 to TRBJ1-4, with TRBD1 identical over 8 bases. V lost 6 bases to trimming and J lost 10 bases; unmatched junction nucleotides: 7. Germline V gives CDR1 SQVTM, CDR2 ANQGSEA. The length of the CDR3 is 12 residues. The CDR3 DNA is TGCAGCGTAGCGGACAGGGAGGGAAAACTGTTTTTT. Its protein is CSVADREGKLFF.

This clonotype was picked up many times. V gene TRBV5-1 combines with J gene TRBJ2-2; either TRBD1 or TRBD2 may supply D (6 bases each). This CDR3 has 15 residues. CDR1 SGHRS and CDR2 YFSETQ come from the germline V gene. V was shortened by 8 bases and J by 4 bases, with 18 bases between the two germline ends. CDR3 protein: CARSRGTIATGELFF. CDR3 nucleotides: TGCGCCAGGTCCCGCGGGACAATCGCCACCGGGGAGCTGTTTTTT.

In this sample, this clonotype turned up many times. This chain connects TRBV20-1 to TRBJ2-2; a possible D gene is TRBD2 (6 bases). This CDR3 is built from 16 residues. V lost 0 bases to trimming and J lost 0 bases, with 11 bases between them. CDR1 and CDR2 (germline): DFQATT, SNEGSKA (reference sequence). CDR3 in DNA: TGCAGTGCTAGAGAGGCGGGACGTCCGAACACCGGGGAGCTGTTTTTT. Translated: CSAREAGRPNTGELFF.